The 11 T cell receptor beta chains listed next were all sequenced from one sample in a study of tumor and adjacent non-tumor tissue in lung cancer. The library came from three nested PCR rounds adapted from ARM-PCR protocols. Via MiXCR, TCRdb re-called the multiplex PCR reads, giving one row per CDR3 protein. The sample has 200,000 to 250,000 distinct CDR3 sequences; roughly 70% are singletons. RNA was extracted from bulk tissue without any cell sorting. The material sequenced was lung tumor tissue. The receptors shown here come from a man aged 55 to 69 with non-small cell lung cancer.

With regard to this clonotype: One end of the junction varies from germline; a read error may be responsible. The rearrangement joins TRBV11-1 to TRBJ2-1; 11 bases are a match to TRBD2. This CDR3 is built from 17 residues. The germline CDR1 and CDR2 sequences are SGHAT and FQDESV (reference sequence). The CDR3 protein is CASSRSYSGGAYNEQFF. The CDR3, as DNA: TGTGCCAGCAGCAGATCTTATAGCGGGGGGGCCTATAATGAGCAGTTCTTC.

About this clonotype: This may stem from a read error, because a much larger clone lies one nucleotide away. The V call is TRBV20-1, the J call TRBJ2-3; 8 positions match TRBD1. Trimming at V came to 4 bases and at J to 7 bases, leaving 10 bases not matched to a gene. CDR1 is DFQATT, CDR2 SNEGSKA, per germline (reference sequence). The CDR3 totals 14 residues. The CDR3 reads CSATGQVVSNTQYF. CDR3 bases: TGCAGTGCTACGGGACAGGTTGTTTCAAATACGCAGTATTTT.

With respect to this clonotype: Here the CDR3 omits its conserved ending phenylalanine or tryptophan, so a read error is the likely source. The V gene is TRBV6-2 or TRBV6-3, the J gene TRBJ1-5; D not resolved. CDR1 and CDR2 from the germline V gene are MNHEY and SVGEGT. This CDR3 has 13 amino acids. The CDR3 reads CASSYTGDQPQHS. The CDR3 DNA sequence: TGTGCCAGCAGTTACACTGGGGATCAGCCTCAGCATTCT.

Worth noting for this clonotype: Its ends do not fully match the called genes, so a read error is possible. This chain joins TRBV20-1 and TRBJ1-2, with TRBD1 matching 8 bases. The germline V gene has CDR1 DFQATT and CDR2 SNEGSKA (reference sequence). The CDR3 is 15 residues long. The CDR3 sequence: CSVRNLQGGGYGYTF. The CDR3 nucleotides are TGCAGTGTTAGAAATCTACAGGGGGGAGGGTATGGCTACACCTTC.

The rearrangement links TRBV20-1 to TRBJ2-7; D unclear. The CDR3 contains 12 residues. V shed 5 bases and J shed 3 bases, with 11 bases lying between them. Germline CDR1 reads DFQATT; CDR2 reads SNEGSKA (reference sequence). The CDR3 here is CSAGGVGYEQYF. The CDR3 bases are TGCAGTGCTGGTGGTGTGGGCTACGAGCAGTACTTC.

The chain couples TRBV29-1 to TRBJ2-1; D might be TRBD1 (6 bases). CDR3 length: 13 amino acids. Germline CDR1 and CDR2: SQVTM and ANQGSEA. Trimming took 4 bases from V and 16 from J, leaving 23 bases between them. This chain's CDR3 is CSVGDTHYNEYFF. The CDR3 nucleotides are TGCAGCGTTGGGGACACCCACTACAATGAATACTTCTTC.

On this clonotype itself: A much bigger clone sits one base away, suggesting this may be a read error. Given the absence of the conserved phenylalanine or tryptophan at the CDR3 end, a read error is likely. The chain recombines TRBV20-1 with TRBJ1-5, with 8 bases that match TRBD1. The trim removed 4 bases at V and 7 bases at J, leaving 9 bases unmatched. Looked up from germline, CDR1 is DFQATT and CDR2 is SNEGSKA (reference sequence). The CDR3 covers 14 residues. Here the CDR3 DNA reads TGCAGTGCTACCCTAGGACAGGGAGGGCAGCCCCAGCATCTT. Amino acids: CSATLGQGGQPQHL.

The chain carries TRBV12-3 or TRBV12-4 and TRBJ2-5; 7 bases fit TRBD1. The CDR3 runs to 12 residues. The J segment lost 4 bases and the V segment lost 5 bases, leaving 1 base of the junction unmatched. For the CDR3, the DNA is TGTGCCAGCAGTGCAGGGGGAGAGACCCAGTACTTC. Its translation: CASSAGGETQYF.

Points on this clonotype: This may arise from a read error, as a much more abundant clone is one base away. The V call is TRBV5-6, the J call TRBJ1-5, with a tentative D call TRBD1 (5 bases). CDR1 SGHDT and CDR2 YYEEEE come from the germline V gene. The CDR3 sequence is 17 residues long. The CDR3, as DNA: TGTACCAGCAGCTTGGGAGCAGGGAGCTTTAGCAATCAGCCCCAGCATTTT. As protein: CTSSLGAGSFSNQPQHF.

The chain uses TRBV6-5 and TRBJ2-4; D is uncertain. The CDR3 sequence is 15 residues long. The V gene lost 5 bases and the J gene lost 1 base, with 12 bases spanning the gap. Germline assignment: CDR1 MNHEY and CDR2 SVGAGI. The CDR3 spells CASSSVRVAKNIQYF. The CDR3 coding sequence is TGTGCCAGCAGTAGCGTGAGAGTTGCCAAAAACATTCAGTACTTC.

To note about this clonotype: A much larger clonotype is one base distant, so this may be a read error. CDR3 protein: CASIPLARGGKDTQYF. The CDR3 bases are TGTGCCAGCATCCCTCTAGCGCGGGGGGGCAAAGATACGCAGTATTTT. The chain uses TRBV6-1 and TRBJ2-3, with TRBD2 matching 9 bases. CDR3 size: 16 residues. Germline V gives CDR1 MNHNS, CDR2 SASEGT. Trimming cost V 7 bases and J 5 bases; bases outside gene matches: 13.